Listed here are 8 T cell receptor beta chains from one sample, sequenced in a study of cytomegalovirus exposure and HLA in healthy donors. Both 60 Vbeta primers and 13 Jbeta primers went into the PCR. Sequencing was performed with immunoSEQ multiplex PCR; in TCRdb, only in-frame clones are kept and a portion is missing. The sample has about 80,000 clones, approximately 65% seen once. Sequencing used PBMCs. Every receptor here comes from a male donor in good health and CMV-seropositive.

The chain has TRBV2 and TRBJ2-7; tentatively, D is TRBD1 (6 bases). The CDR3 runs to 13 residues. Germline-derived CDR1 and CDR2 are SNHLY and FYNNEI. V lost 8 bases and J lost 2, with 13 bases in between. CDR3 loop: CASVDRLAYEQYF. The CDR3 DNA reads TGTGCCAGCGTAGACAGGTTAGCCTACGAGCAGTACTTC.

V is TRBV19 and J is TRBJ2-3; tentative D call: TRBD2 (6 bases). Trimming removed 6 bases from V and 4 bases from J, with 14 bases in between. CDR1 and CDR2 from the germline V gene are LNHDA and SQIVND (reference sequence). CDR3 length: 14 amino acids. CDR3 DNA sequence: TGTGCCAGTAGGAGGACGGGAGTGGCAGATACGCAGTATTTT. This encodes CASRRTGVADTQYF.

The rearrangement links TRBV5-1 to TRBJ2-7; no clear D gene. Germline loops: CDR1 SGHRS, CDR2 YFSETQ. Trimming removed 5 bases at V and 1 base at J, with 13 bases between. The CDR3 sequence is 14 residues long. In nucleotides, the CDR3 is TGCGCCAGCAGTTTGTCCGGTACTTCCTACGAGCAGTACTTC. This sequence encodes CASSLSGTSYEQYF. The variable domain in full, completed from reference TRBV5-1 and TRBJ2-7, reads KAGVTQTPRYLIKTRGQQVTLSCSPISGHRSVSWYQQTPGQGLQFLFEYFSETQRNKGNFPGRFSGRQFSNSRSEMNVSTLELGDSALYLCASSLSGTSYEQYFGPGTRLTVT.

The chain recombines TRBV5-1 with TRBJ1-1; D gene ambiguous. Trimming took off 1 base at V and 3 bases at J, with 10 bases between the two ends. The CDR3 length is 14 residues. CDR1 and CDR2 (germline): SGHRS, YFSETQ. CDR3 nucleotides: TGCGCCAGCAGCTTGACCCCCACTGACACTGAAGCTTTCTTT. As protein: CASSLTPTDTEAFF.

This clone appeared a few times. The V call is TRBV9, the J call TRBJ1-4; D unresolved. This CDR3 spans 14 amino acids. V gave up 4 bases and J gave up 6 bases, with 13 bases separating them. Germline V gene data show CDR1 as SGDLS and CDR2 as YYNGEE. The CDR3 loop is CASSTAPSDEKLFF. The CDR3 coding sequence is TGTGCCAGCAGCACTGCCCCGTCGGATGAAAAACTGTTTTTT. Complete variable domain (other parts from reference TRBV9 and TRBJ1-4): DSGVTQTPKHLITATGQRVTLRCSPRSGDLSVYWYQQSLDQGLQFLIQYYNGEERAKGNILERFSAQQFPDLHSELNLSSLELGDSALYFCASSTAPSDEKLFFGSGTQLSVL.

This sequence joins TRBV28 and TRBJ2-3; no definite D call. The CDR3 contains 10 residues. V lost 8 bases and J lost 4, with 4 bases in between. Germline loops: CDR1 MDHEN, CDR2 SYDVKM. This chain's CDR3 is CASGPDTQYF. Here the CDR3 DNA reads TGTGCCAGCGGGCCAGATACGCAGTATTTT.

This rearrangement joins TRBV7-3 to TRBJ2-3; a possible D gene is TRBD2 (6 bases). Per germline, CDR1 SGHTA and CDR2 FQGTGA. CDR3 length equals 17 residues. The V gene lost 1 base and the J gene lost 0 bases, with 14 bases spanning the gap. CDR3 protein: CASSLKLAGTSTDTQYF. DNA of the CDR3: TGTGCCAGCAGCTTAAAGTTGGCGGGGACTAGCACAGATACGCAGTATTTT.

The chain employs TRBV7-8 and TRBJ1-4; TRBD1 matches at 11 bases. Germline V gene lookup returns CDR1 SGHVS and CDR2 FQNEAQ. The trim removed 4 bases at V and 0 bases at J, leaving 1 base unmatched. The CDR3 spans 16 residues. The CDR3 region has the DNA TGTGCCAGCAGCTGGGGACAGGGGGCAACTAATGAAAAACTGTTTTTT. As protein: CASSWGQGATNEKLFF.